The sequence of this TCR beta chain was determined in a study of shared clonotypes between healthy human individuals. Profiling relied on immunoSEQ multiplex PCR, and the TCRdb table lists in-frame clones only, not all of them. The data show about 480,000 clones, roughly 85% seen once. V was cut by 6 bases and J by 3 bases, with 12 bases left in between. Germline V gene data show CDR1 as SQVTM and CDR2 as ANQGSEA. This CDR3 contains 12 residues. Remarks on this clone: Just one base apart from a much larger clone, this may be a read error.

Sequencing input: PBMCs. This chain links TRBV29-1 with TRBJ2-7; D is perhaps TRBD2 (6 bases). The source is a woman aged 40-49 years in good health. Some clones in this sample may be carry-over from other donors' samples. CDR3 amino acids: CSVYAGCYEQYF. CDR3 in DNA: TGCAGCGTCTACGCGGGGTGCTACGAGCAGTACTTC.